These 7 T cell receptor beta chains share one sample of origin, sequenced in a study of cytomegalovirus exposure and HLA in healthy donors. Generated by immunoSEQ multiplex PCR, the TCRdb table keeps only in-frame clones and is missing some. The profile shows around 350,000 clones, approximately 90% of them singletons. Material: PBMCs. The origin of the receptors is a woman younger than 30 in good health and CMV-seronegative.

J is TRBJ2-7 and V is TRBV28, with 10 bases that match TRBD1. Losses at the gene ends were 3 bases for V and 7 bases for J; bases not matched to a gene: 9. The germline gives CDR1 MDHEN, CDR2 SYDVKM. The CDR3 spans 15 residues. The CDR3 DNA sequence: TGTGCCAGCAGTTTGTTAGGGACAGGGGTCCGAGAGCAGTACTTC. As protein: CASSLLGTGVREQYF.

The genes are TRBV4-2 and TRBJ2-1; D might be TRBD2 (6 bases). The CDR3 runs to 14 residues. CDR1 LGHNA and CDR2 YNFKEQ come from the germline V gene. V dropped 0 bases and J dropped 3 bases, with 6 bases sitting between them. CDR3 nucleotides: TGTGCCAGCAGCCAAGAGACTAGCTACAATGAGCAGTTCTTC. It specifies CASSQETSYNEQFF.

V and J are TRBV11-2 and TRBJ2-1; a weak D match, TRBD2 (6 bases). Looked up from germline, CDR1 is SGHAT and CDR2 is FQNNGV. V was trimmed by 2 bases and J by 6 bases, leaving 17 bases between them. The CDR3 runs 16 residues. The CDR3 loop is CASSLLAVAAGNEQFF. The CDR3 nucleotides read TGTGCCAGCAGCTTACTGGCCGTAGCAGCGGGCAATGAGCAGTTCTTC.

V is TRBV2 and J is TRBJ1-5, with a weak D call TRBD1 (6 bases). Trimming shortened V by 4 bases and J by 4 bases, and 11 bases separated the two germline ends. Germline values: CDR1 SNHLY, CDR2 FYNNEI. The CDR3 covers 14 residues. The CDR3 loop is CASSAGQRNQPQHF. CDR3 DNA: TGTGCCAGCAGTGCTGGACAGAGAAATCAGCCCCAGCATTTT.

The chain joins TRBV30 to TRBJ2-7; D is perhaps TRBD2 (5 bases). CDR3 length equals 13 residues. CDR1 and CDR2 (germline): GTSNPN, SVGIG (reference sequence). V was cut by 0 bases and J by 4 bases, with 10 bases left in between. CDR3: CAWSVGVAYEQYF. The CDR3 DNA follows: TGTGCCTGGAGTGTGGGAGTAGCATACGAGCAGTACTTC.

The chain employs TRBV11-2 and TRBJ2-7, with a possible D match to TRBD2 (6 bases). V lost 5 bases and J 0 bases, leaving 26 bases between the germline ends. The length of the CDR3 is 19 residues. In germline, CDR1 is SGHAT, CDR2 FQNNGV. The CDR3 DNA sequence: TGTGCCAGCAGCGTCCCCCCTCGAGGCGGGGCGGCGAGCTCCTACGAGCAGTACTTC. Translation: CASSVPPRGGAASSYEQYF.

Comments on this clone: Other DNA sequences of this sample code for an identical CDR3. J is TRBJ1-2 and V is TRBV30; D is perhaps TRBD1 (6 bases). Trimming took off 8 bases at V and 8 bases at J, with 18 bases between the two ends. This CDR3 region has 12 residues. Germline CDR1 GTSNPN, CDR2 SVGIG (reference sequence). The CDR3 is CARGGVGGGYTF. The CDR3 bases are TGTGCCCGGGGGGGGGTAGGGGGAGGCTACACCTTC.